A selection of T cell receptor beta chains follows, all from one sample in a study of tumor-infiltrating lymphocytes in glioblastoma multiforme. MiXCR was run by TCRdb on the multiplex PCR reads, yielding one entry per CDR3 protein. The sample shows about 11,000 distinct CDR3 sequences, about 72% of them seen only once. Sequencing was carried out using brain tumor tissue. These TCRs come from a male donor with glioblastoma. CDR3s include the opening cysteine and the closing phenylalanine or tryptophan.

V,J,CDR3
TRBV11-1,TRBJ2-5,CASSLTPFDRGPTGQETQYF
TRBV5-6,TRBJ2-7,CASSRTGTGRYF
TRBV11-2,TRBJ2-5,CASSLAKDIQYF
TRBV11-2,TRBJ2-7,CASSLGTGSAYEQYF
TRBV10-3,TRBJ1-4,CAIGERATNEKLFF
TRBV12-3/TRBV12-4,TRBJ1-4,CASSLRWPGGTNEKLFF
TRBV6-5,TRBJ2-5,CASSCQGQDTQYF
TRBV6-5,TRBJ1-1,CASTGNTEAFF
TRBV24-1,TRBJ1-1,CATSDRGTLGTEAFF
TRBV20-1,TRBJ2-3,CSAPPLAGPDTQYF
TRBV12-3/TRBV12-4,TRBJ2-2,CASSLGQGRTGELFF
TRBV5-1,TRBJ2-6,CASSPQGSGANVLTF
TRBV7-9,TRBJ2-1,CASSLGLAGDLDEQFF
TRBV12-3/TRBV12-4,TRBJ1-1,CASSPNKGTEAFF
TRBV20-1,TRBJ1-6,CSARGRGSVNSALHF
TRBV29-1,TRBJ1-1,CSVEMGQRNTETFF
TRBV24-1,TRBJ1-1,CATSEGRAGEDTEAFF
TRBV12-3/TRBV12-4,TRBJ2-1,CASSSRKGIWGEQFF
TRBV6-1,TRBJ1-5,CASSSREDQPRHF
TRBV5-4,TRBJ2-7,CASSFLGHDLSYEQYF
TRBV5-5,TRBJ2-1,CASSSNAGTGEDEQFF
TRBV29-1,TRBJ2-3,CSVAAVTSTDTQYF
TRBV5-4,TRBJ1-1,CASSLSRDTEAFF
TRBV4-2,TRBJ2-3,CASSQGSGGARSSNTQYF
TRBV20-1,TRBJ2-1,CSARDGAGLYEQFF
TRBV6-1,TRBJ1-1,CVSSVDRSDAEAFF
TRBV20-1,TRBJ2-5,CSARGLAGDSGETQYF